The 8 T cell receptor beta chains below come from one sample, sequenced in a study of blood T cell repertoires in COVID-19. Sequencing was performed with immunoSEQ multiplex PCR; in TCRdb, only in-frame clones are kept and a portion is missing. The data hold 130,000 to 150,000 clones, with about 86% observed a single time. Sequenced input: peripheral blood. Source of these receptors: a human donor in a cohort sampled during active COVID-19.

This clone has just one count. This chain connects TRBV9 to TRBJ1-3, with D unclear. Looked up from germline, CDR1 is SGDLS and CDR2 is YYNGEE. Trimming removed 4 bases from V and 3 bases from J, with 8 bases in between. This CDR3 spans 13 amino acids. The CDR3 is CASSTSGGNTIYF. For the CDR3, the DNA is TGTGCCAGCAGCACCTCCGGTGGAAACACCATATATTTT.

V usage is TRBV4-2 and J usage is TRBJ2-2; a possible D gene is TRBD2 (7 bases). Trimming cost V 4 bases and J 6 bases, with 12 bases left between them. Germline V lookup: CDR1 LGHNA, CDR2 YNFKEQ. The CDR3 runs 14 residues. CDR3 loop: CASSRGGGAGELFF. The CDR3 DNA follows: TGTGCCAGCAGCCGGGGGGGCGGAGCCGGGGAGCTGTTTTTT.

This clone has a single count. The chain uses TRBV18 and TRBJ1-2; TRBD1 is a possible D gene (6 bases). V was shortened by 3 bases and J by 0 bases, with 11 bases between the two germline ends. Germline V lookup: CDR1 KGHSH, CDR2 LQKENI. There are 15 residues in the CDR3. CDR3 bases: TGTGCCAGCTCACCGGGACAAAAAACTAACTATGGCTACACCTTC. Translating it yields CASSPGQKTNYGYTF. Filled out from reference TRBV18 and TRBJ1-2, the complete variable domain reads NAGVMQNPRHLVRRRGQEARLRCSPMKGHSHVYWYRQLPEEGLKFMVYLQKENIIDESGMPKERFSAEFPKEGPSILRIQQVVRGDSAAYFCASSPGQKTNYGYTFGSGTRLTVV.

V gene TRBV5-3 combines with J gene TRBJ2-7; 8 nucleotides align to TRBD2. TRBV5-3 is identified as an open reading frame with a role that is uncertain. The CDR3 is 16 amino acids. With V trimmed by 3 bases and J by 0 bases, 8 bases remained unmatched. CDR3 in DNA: TGTGCCAGAAGCTCTAAAGCGGGAGAGGTCTCCTACGAGCAGTACTTC. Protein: CARSSKAGEVSYEQYF.

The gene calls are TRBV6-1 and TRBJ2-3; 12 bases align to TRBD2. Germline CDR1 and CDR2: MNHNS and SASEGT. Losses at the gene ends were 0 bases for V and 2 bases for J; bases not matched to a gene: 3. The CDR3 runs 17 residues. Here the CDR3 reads CASSEATSGRSTDTQYF. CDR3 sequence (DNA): TGTGCCAGCAGTGAAGCGACTAGCGGGAGATCCACAGATACGCAGTATTTT.

The CDR3 DNA reads as TGTGCCAGCTCACCACCCCTAGCGAGGAGCTCCTACAATGAGCAGTTCTTC. Translation gives CASSPPLARSSYNEQFF. The chain combines TRBV18 with TRBJ2-1, with D maybe TRBD2 (6 bases). Trimming removed 0 bases from V and 0 bases from J, with 12 bases in between. Germline CDR1 KGHSH, CDR2 LQKENI. The CDR3 has 17 residues.

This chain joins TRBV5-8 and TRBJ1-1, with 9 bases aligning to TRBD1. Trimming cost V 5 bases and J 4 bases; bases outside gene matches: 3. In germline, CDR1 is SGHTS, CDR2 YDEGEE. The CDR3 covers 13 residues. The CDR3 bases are TGTGCCAGCAGTTCGACAGGGGGCACTGAAGCTTTCTTT. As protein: CASSSTGGTEAFF. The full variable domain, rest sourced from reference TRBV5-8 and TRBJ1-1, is EAGVTQSPTHLIKTRGQQATLRCSPISGHTSVYWYQQALGLGLQFLLWYDEGEERNRGNFPPRFSGRQFPNYSSELNVNALELEDSALYLCASSSTGGTEAFFGQGTRLTVV.

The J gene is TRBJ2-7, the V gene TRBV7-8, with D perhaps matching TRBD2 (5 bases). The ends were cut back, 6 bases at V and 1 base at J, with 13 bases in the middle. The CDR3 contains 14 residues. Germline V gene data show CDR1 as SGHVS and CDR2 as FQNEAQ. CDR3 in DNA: TGTGCCAGCAGTATTAGTCTAGCTTCCTACGAGCAGTACTTC. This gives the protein CASSISLASYEQYF.